This T cell receptor beta chain derives from a study of T cells after yellow fever vaccination. Germline V gene data show CDR1 as LGHDT and CDR2 as YNNKEL (reference sequence). Trimming took off 5 bases at V and 4 bases at J, with 17 bases between the two ends. This CDR3 is built from 15 residues. Universal primer sites and UMIs were introduced during 5'RACE template-switching synthesis of TCR cDNA. Via MiXCR, TCRdb re-called the 5' RACE reads, giving one row per CDR3 protein. The sample yields fewer than 450,000 distinct CDR3 sequences, roughly 4.3% seen once. This clonotype was found a few times. Antigen: not known. Broader study findings: Clonotypes shared by both compartments, CD4 and CD8, made up a small share. FACS-sorted repertoires could contain abundant clonotypes contaminating from the bulk population.

This clonotype was sampled from a man aged 18 to 30 who received the YFV17D yellow fever vaccine. The sample in question was PBMCs, obtained 5 days after the yellow fever booster vaccination. The chain carries TRBV3-1 and TRBJ1-1; TRBD1 might be the D (5 bases). CDR3 in amino acids: CASSGRTTPITEAFF. CDR3 DNA: TGTGCCAGCAGCGGACGGACAACCCCGATCACTGAAGCTTTCTTT.